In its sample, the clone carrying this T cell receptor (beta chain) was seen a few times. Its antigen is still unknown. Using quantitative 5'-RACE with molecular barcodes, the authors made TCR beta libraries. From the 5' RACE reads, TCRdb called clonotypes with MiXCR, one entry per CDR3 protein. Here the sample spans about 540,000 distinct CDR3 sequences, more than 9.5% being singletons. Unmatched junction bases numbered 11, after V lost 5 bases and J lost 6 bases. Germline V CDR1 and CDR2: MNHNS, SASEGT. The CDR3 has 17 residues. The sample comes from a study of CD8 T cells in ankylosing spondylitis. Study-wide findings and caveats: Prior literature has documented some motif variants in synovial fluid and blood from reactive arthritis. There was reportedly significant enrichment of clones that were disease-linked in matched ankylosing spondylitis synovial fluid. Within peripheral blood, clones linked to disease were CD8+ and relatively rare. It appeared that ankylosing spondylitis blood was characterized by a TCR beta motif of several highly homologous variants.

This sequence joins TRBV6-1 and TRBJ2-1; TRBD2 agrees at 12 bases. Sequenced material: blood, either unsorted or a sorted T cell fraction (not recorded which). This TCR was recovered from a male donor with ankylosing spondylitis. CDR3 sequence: CASSPSSGRALGNEQFF. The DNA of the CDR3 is TGTGCCAGCAGTCCATCTAGCGGGAGGGCCCTGGGCAATGAGCAGTTCTTC.